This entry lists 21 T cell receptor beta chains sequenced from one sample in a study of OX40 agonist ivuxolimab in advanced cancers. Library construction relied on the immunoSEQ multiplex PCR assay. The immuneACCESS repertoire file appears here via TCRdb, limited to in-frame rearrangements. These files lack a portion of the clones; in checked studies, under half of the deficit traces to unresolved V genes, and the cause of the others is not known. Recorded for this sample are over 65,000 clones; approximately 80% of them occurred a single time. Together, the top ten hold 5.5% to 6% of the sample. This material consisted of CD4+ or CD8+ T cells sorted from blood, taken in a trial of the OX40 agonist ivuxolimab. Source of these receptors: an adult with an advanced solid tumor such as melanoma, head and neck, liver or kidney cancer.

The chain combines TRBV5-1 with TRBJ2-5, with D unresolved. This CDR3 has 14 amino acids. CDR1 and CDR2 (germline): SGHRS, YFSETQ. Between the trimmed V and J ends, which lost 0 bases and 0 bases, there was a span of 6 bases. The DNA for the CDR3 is TGCGCCAGCAGCTTGGGGGTCTACCAAGAGACCCAGTACTTC. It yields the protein CASSLGVYQETQYF.

The CDR3 region is CASSRNNEQFF. In nucleotides, the CDR3 is TGTGCCAGCAGTAGAAACAATGAGCAGTTCTTC. The V gene is TRBV27, the J gene TRBJ2-1; no reliable D call. Per germline, CDR1 MNHEY and CDR2 SMNVEV (reference sequence). This CDR3 region has 11 residues. Trimming pared 5 bases from V and 5 bases from J, leaving 4 bases between.

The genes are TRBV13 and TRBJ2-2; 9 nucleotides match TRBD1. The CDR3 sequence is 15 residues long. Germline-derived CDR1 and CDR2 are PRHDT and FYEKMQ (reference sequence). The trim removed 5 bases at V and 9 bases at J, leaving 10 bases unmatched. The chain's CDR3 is CASSPSGQGAWELFF. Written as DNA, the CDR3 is TGTGCCAGCAGCCCCTCGGGACAGGGCGCATGGGAGCTGTTTTTT. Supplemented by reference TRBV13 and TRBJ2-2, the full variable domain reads AAGVIQSPRHLIKEKRETATLKCYPIPRHDTVYWYQQGPGQDPQFLISFYEKMQSDKGSIPDRFSAQQFSDYHSELNMSSLELGDSALYFCASSPSGQGAWELFFGEGSRLTVL.

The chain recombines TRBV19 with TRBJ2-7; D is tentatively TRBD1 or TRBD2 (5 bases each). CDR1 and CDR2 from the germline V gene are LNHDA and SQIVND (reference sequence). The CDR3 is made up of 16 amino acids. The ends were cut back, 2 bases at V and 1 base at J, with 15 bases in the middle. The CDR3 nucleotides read TGTGCCAGTAGTATAAGAGCCGGGACGGGGTCCTACGAGCAGTACTTC. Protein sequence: CASSIRAGTGSYEQYF.

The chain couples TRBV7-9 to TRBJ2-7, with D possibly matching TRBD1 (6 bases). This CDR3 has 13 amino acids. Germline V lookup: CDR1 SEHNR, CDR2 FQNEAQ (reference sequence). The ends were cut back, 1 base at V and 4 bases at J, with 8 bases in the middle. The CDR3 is CASSLGDKYEQYV. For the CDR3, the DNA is TGTGCCAGCAGCTTAGGGGACAAGTACGAGCAGTACGTC.

The DNA for the CDR3 is TGTGCCAGCAGAATACAGAGCTCCTATAATTCACCCCTCCACTTT. Its protein product is CASRIQSSYNSPLHF. J is TRBJ1-6 and V is TRBV2, with D hard to call. There are 15 residues in the CDR3. The V end was cut by 6 bases, the J end by 0 bases, with 9 bases between. Germline V CDR1 and CDR2: SNHLY, FYNNEI.

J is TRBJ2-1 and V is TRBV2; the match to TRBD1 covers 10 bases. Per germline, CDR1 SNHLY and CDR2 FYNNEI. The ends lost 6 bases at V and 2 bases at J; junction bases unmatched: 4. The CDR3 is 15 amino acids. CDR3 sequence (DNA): TGTGCCAGCAGGGGGGACAGGGGAACCTACAATGAGCAGTTCTTC. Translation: CASRGDRGTYNEQFF.

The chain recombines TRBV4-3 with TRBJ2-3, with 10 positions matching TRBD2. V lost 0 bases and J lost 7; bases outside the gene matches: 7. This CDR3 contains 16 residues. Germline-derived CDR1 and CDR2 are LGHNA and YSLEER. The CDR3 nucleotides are TGCGCCAGCAGCCAAGATCCAGCGGGAGGGCAGTATACGCAGTATTTT. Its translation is CASSQDPAGGQYTQYF.

CDR3 nucleotides: TGTGCCAGCAGTATCGACAGGGACGGAGCCGGGGAGCTGTTTTTT. It encodes CASSIDRDGAGELFF. The chain links TRBV28 to TRBJ2-2; 7 nucleotides match TRBD1. Germline lookup yields CDR1 MDHEN and CDR2 SYDVKM. The CDR3 covers 15 residues. V lost 5 bases, J lost 6 bases, and 9 bases stayed unmatched.

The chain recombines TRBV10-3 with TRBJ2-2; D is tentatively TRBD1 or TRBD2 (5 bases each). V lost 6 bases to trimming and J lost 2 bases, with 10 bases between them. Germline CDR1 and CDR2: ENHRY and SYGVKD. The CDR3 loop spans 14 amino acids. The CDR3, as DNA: TGTGCCATCAGAGGGGACCCTAACACCGGGGAGCTGTTTTTT. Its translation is CAIRGDPNTGELFF.

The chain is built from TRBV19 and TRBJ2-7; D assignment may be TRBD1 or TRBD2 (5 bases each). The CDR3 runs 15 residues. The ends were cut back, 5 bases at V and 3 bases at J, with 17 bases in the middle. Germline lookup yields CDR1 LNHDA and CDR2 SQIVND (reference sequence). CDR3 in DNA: TGTGCCAGTAGTGCCAGGGCCCTCAGCGGCTACGAGCAGTACTTC. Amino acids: CASSARALSGYEQYF. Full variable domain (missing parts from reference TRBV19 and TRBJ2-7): DGGITQSPKYLFRKEGQNVTLSCEQNLNHDAMYWYRQDPGQGLRLIYYSQIVNDFQKGDIAEGYSVSREKKESFPLTVTSAQKNPTAFYLCASSARALSGYEQYFGPGTRLTVT.

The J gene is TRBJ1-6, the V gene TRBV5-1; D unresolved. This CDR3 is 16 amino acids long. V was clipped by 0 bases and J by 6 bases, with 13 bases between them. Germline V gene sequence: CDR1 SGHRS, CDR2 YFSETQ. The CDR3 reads CASSLVWEAGNSPLHF. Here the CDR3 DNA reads TGCGCCAGCAGCTTGGTTTGGGAAGCAGGTAATTCACCCCTCCACTTT.

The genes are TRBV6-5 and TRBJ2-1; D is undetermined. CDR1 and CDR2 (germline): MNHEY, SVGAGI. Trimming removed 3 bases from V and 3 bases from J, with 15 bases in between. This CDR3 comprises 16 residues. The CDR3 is CASSYIGTFDYNEQFF. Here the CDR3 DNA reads TGTGCCAGCAGTTATATTGGTACCTTTGACTACAATGAGCAGTTCTTC.

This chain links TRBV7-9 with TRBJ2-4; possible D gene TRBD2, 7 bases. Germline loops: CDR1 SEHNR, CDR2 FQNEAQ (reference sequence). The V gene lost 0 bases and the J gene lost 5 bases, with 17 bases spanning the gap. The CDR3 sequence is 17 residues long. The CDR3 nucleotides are TGTGCCAGCAGCTTAGCGCGGGGGCCAGGGGACCAAAACATTCAGTACTTC. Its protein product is CASSLARGPGDQNIQYF.

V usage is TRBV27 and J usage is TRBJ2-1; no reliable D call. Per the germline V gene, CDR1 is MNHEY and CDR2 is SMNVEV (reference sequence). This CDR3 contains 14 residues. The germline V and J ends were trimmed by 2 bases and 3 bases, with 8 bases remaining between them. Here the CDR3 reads CASSLNGFYNEQFF. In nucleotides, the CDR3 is TGTGCCAGCAGTTTAAACGGGTTCTACAATGAGCAGTTCTTC.

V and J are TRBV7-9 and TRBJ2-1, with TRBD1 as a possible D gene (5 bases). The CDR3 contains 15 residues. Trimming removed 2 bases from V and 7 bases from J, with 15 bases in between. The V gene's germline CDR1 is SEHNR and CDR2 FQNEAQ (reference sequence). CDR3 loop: CASSLPGLQRNEQFF. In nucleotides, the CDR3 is TGTGCCAGCAGCTTACCAGGGCTACAAAGGAATGAGCAGTTCTTC.

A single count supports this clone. The CDR3 region has the DNA TGTGCCAGCAGCTTGGTAGCAGAGAACACTGAAGCTTTCTTT. Translated, it gives CASSLVAENTEAFF. The V and J genes are TRBV5-4 and TRBJ1-1; D uncertain. CDR3 length equals 14 residues. Trimming took off 0 bases at V and 1 base at J, with 7 bases between the two ends. CDR1 and CDR2 (germline): SGHNT, YYREEE (reference sequence).

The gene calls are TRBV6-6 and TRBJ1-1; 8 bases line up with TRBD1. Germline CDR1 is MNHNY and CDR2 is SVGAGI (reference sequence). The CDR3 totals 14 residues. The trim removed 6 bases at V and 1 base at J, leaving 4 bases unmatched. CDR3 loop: CASRHGQGNTEAFF. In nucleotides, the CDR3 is TGTGCCAGCAGACACGGACAGGGGAACACTGAAGCTTTCTTT.

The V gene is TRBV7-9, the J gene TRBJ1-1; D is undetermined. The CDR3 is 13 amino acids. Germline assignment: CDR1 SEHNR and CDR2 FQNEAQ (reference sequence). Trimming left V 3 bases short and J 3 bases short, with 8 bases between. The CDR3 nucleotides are TGTGCCAGCAGCTTTCTCGGGGACACTGAAGCTTTCTTT. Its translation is CASSFLGDTEAFF.

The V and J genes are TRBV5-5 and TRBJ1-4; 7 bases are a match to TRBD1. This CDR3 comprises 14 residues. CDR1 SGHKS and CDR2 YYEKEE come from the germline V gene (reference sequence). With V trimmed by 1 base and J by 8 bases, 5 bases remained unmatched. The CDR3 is CASSLYRGGEKLFF. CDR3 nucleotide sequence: TGTGCCAGCAGCTTGTACAGGGGAGGAGAAAAACTGTTTTTT.

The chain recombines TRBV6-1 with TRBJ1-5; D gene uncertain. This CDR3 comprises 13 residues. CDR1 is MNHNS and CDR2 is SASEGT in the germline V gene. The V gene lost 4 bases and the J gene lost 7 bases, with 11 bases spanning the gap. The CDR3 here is CASSAVIGQPQHF. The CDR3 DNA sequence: TGTGCCAGCAGTGCAGTGATAGGCCAGCCCCAGCATTTT.